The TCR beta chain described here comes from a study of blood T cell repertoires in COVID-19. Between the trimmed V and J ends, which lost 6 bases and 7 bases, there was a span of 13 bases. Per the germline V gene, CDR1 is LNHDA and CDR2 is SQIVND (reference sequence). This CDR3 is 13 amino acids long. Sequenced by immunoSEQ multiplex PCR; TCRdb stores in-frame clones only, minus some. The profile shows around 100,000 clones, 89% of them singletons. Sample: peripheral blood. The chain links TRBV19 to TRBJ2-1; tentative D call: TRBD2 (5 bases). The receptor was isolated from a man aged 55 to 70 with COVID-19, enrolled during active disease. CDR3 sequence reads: CASSNPGINEQFF. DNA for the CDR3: TGTGCCAGTAGCAATCCGGGAATTAATGAGCAGTTCTTC.